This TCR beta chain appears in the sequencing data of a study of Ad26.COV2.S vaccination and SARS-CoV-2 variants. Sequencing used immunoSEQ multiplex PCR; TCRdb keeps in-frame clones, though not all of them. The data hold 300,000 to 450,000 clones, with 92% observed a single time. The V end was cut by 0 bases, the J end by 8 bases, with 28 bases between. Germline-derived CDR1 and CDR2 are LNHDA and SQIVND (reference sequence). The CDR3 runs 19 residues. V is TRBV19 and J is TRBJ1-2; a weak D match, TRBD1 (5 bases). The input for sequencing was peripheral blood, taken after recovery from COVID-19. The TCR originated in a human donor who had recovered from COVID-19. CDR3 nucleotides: TGTGCCAGTAGTATAGATAAGACATTCGGGGGACGGGCAGCTGGCGGCTACACCTTC. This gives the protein CASSIDKTFGGRAAGGYTF.